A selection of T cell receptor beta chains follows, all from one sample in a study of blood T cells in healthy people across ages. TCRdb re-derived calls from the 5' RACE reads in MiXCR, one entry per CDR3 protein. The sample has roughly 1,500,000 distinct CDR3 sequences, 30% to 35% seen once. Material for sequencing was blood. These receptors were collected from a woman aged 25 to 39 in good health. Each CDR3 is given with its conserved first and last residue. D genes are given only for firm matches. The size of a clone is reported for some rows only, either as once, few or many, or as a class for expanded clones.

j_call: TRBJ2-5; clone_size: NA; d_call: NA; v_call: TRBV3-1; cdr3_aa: CASSQEGARGWEQYF; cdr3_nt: TGTGCCAGCAGCCAAGAGGGAGCGAGGGGGTGGGAGCAGTACTTC
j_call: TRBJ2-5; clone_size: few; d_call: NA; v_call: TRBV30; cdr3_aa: CAWSGPETQYF; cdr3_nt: TGTGCCTGGAGTGGCCCAGAGACCCAGTACTTC
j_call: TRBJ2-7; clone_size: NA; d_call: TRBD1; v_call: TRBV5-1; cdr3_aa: CASQGTGGIDEQYF; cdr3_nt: TGCGCCAGCCAGGGGACAGGGGGCATTGACGAGCAGTACTTC
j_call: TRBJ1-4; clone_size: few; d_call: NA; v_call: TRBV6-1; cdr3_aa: CASTPESGGFGEKLFF; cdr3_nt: TGCGCCAGCACCCCCGAGAGTGGGGGGTTCGGTGAAAAACTGTTTTTT
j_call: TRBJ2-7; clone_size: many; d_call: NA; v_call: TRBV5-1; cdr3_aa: CASSTDGGLYEQYF; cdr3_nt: TGCGCCAGCAGCACAGACGGGGGCCTTTACGAGCAGTACTTC
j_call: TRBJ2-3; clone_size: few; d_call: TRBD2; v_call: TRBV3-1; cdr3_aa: CASSQAAGVPPTDTQYF; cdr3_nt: TGTGCCAGCAGCCAAGCGGCGGGGGTCCCCCCCACAGATACGCAGTATTTT
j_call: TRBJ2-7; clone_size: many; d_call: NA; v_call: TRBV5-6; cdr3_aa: CASSGSDRSYEQYF; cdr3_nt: TGTGCCAGCAGCGGCAGCGACAGATCCTACGAGCAGTACTTC
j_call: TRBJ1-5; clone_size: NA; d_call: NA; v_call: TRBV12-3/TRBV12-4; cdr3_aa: CASSLLGVQPQHF; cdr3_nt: TGTGCCAGCAGTTTATTGGGAGTTCAGCCCCAGCATTTT
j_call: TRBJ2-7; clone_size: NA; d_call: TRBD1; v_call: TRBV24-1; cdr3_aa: CATSDSGGRSYEQYF; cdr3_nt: TGTGCCACCAGTGATTCAGGGGGACGTTCGTACGAGCAGTACTTC
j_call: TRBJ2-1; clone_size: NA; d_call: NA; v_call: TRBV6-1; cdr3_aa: CASSRRLAYETNNEQFF; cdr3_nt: TGTGCCAGCAGCCGCCGGCTAGCGTACGAAACTAACAATGAGCAGTTCTTC
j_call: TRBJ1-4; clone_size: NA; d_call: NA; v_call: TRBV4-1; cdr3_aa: CASSQDKRARGEKLFF; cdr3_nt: TGCGCCAGCAGCCAAGATAAGAGGGCCCGCGGGGAAAAACTGTTTTTT
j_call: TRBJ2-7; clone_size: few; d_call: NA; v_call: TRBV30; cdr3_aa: CAWIGADEQYF; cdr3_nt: TGTGCCTGGATAGGGGCAGACGAGCAGTACTTC
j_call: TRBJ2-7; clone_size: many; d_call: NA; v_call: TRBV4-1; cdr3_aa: CASSLEDTESSYEQYF; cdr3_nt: TGCGCCAGCAGCCTAGAGGACACCGAGAGCTCCTACGAGCAGTACTTC
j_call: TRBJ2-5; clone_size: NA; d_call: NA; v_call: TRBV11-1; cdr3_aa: CASSLGMKETQYF; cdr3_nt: TGTGCCAGCAGCTTAGGGATGAAAGAGACCCAGTACTTC
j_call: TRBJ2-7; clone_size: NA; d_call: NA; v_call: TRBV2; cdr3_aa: CAGASTSYEQYF; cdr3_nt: TGTGCCGGAGCAAGTACCTCCTACGAGCAGTACTTC
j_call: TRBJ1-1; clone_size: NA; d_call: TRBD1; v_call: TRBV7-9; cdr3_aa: CASSLVSGGSEAFF; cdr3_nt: TGTGCCAGCAGCTTAGTCTCAGGGGGCTCTGAAGCTTTCTTT
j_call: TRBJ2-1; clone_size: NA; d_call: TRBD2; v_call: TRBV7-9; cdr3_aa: CARSLTSGGGNEQFF; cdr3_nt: TGTGCCCGCAGCTTAACTAGCGGGGGGGGCAATGAGCAGTTCTTC
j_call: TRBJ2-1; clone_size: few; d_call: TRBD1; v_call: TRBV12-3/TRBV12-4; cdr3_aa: CASSSTGTQSGNEQFF; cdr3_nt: TGTGCCAGCAGTTCGACAGGGACCCAATCAGGAAATGAGCAGTTCTTT
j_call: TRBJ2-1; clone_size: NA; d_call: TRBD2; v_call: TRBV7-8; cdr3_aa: CASSFGTSGSGEQFF; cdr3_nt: TGTGCCAGCAGCTTTGGGACTAGCGGGAGTGGTGAGCAGTTCTTC
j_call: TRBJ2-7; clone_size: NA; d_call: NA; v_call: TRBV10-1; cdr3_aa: CACSGDHEQYF; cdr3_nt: TGCGCCTGCAGTGGAGACCACGAGCAGTACTTC
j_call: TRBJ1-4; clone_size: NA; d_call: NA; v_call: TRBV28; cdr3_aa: CASSLGRREKLFF; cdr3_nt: TGTGCCAGCAGTCTCGGGCGGCGAGAAAAACTGTTTTTT
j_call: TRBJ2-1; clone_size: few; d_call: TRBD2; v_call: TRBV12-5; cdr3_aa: CASGQGLAGYNEQFF; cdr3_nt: TGTGCTAGTGGCCAAGGACTAGCGGGCTACAATGAGCAGTTCTTC
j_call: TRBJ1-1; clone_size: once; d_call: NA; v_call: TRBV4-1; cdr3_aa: CASSQVGQRGGTEAFF; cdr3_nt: TGCGCCAGCAGCCAAGTGGGGCAACGGGGGGGCACTGAAGCTTTCTTT
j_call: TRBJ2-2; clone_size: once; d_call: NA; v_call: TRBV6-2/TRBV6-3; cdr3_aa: CASSYYRTNTGELFF; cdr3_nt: TGTGCCAGCAGTTACTATCGCACTAACACCGGGGAGCTGTTTTTT
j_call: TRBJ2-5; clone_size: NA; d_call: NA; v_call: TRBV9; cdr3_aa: CASSGGLRAETQYF; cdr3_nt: TGTGCCAGCAGCGGGGGACTGCGGGCTGAGACCCAGTACTTC
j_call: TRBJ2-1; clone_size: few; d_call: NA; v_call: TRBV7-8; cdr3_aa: CASSFANLGSNNEQFF; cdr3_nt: TGTGCCAGCAGCTTTGCTAATTTGGGATCGAACAATGAGCAGTTCTTC
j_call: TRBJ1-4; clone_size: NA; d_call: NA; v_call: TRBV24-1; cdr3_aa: CATSPRTHFNEKLFF; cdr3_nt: TGTGCCACCAGTCCAAGGACCCACTTTAATGAAAAACTGTTTTTT
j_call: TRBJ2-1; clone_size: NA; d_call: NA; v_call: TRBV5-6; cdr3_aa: CASSFTQGNRVVQFF; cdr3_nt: TGTGCCAGCAGCTTTACGCAGGGCAACAGGGTCGTGCAGTTCTTC
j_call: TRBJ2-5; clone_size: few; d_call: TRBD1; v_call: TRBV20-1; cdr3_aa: CSALYRGLETQYF; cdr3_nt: TGCAGTGCTCTTTACAGGGGGCTAGAGACCCAGTACTTC
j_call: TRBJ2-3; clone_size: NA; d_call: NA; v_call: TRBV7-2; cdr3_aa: CASSRRPVSTDMQYF; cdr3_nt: TGTGCCAGCAGTCGACGCCCGGTTAGCACAGATATGCAGTATTTT
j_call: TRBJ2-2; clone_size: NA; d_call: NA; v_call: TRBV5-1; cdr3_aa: CASSLAPVGGELFF; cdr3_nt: TGCGCCAGCAGCTTGGCCCCAGTTGGGGGGGAGCTGTTTTTT
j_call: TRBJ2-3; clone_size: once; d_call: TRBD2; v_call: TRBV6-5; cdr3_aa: CASSYGSLAGVFGTDTQYF; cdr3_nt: TGTGCCAGCAGTTATGGGAGCCTAGCGGGAGTTTTTGGCACAGATACGCAGTATTTT
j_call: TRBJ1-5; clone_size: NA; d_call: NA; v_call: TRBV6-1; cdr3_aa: CASSRDSKYNQPQHF; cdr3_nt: TGTGCCAGCAGCCGAGATTCAAAATACAATCAGCCCCAGCATTTT
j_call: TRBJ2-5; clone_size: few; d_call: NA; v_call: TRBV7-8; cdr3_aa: CASSLAGIQGTQYF; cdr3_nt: TGTGCCAGCAGCTTAGCTGGTATTCAGGGGACCCAGTACTTC
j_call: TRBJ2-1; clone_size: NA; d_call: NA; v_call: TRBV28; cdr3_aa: CASTLRQGGGNEQFF; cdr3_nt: TGTGCCAGCACCCTTAGACAGGGAGGTGGAAATGAGCAGTTCTTC
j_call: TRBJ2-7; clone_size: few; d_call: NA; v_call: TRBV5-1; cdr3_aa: CASSLSRGDEQYF; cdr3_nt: TGCGCCAGCAGCCTTAGCAGGGGGGACGAGCAGTACTTC
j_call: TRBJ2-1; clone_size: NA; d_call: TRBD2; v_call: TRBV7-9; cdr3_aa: CASSLATAGGLIEQFF; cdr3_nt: TGTGCCAGCAGCTTAGCCACGGCGGGGGGGCTAATTGAGCAGTTCTTC